Sequencing of this T cell receptor beta chain was carried out in a study of blood T cells in healthy people across ages. This clonotype was recorded at least ten times. Alongside a J-beta primer mix, a sample-barcoded 5' primer served in a second PCR lasting about 6 to 11 cycles. Every sample produced at least 2.5 million CDR3-containing paired-end reads. MiXCR, run by TCRdb on the 5' RACE reads, gives a single entry per CDR3 protein. The data show hundreds of thousands of distinct CDR3 sequences, with about 50% seen just once and roughly 14% held by the top ten. CDR3 size: 11 residues. CDR1 is DFQATT, CDR2 SNEGSKA, per germline (reference sequence). V dropped 6 bases and J dropped 5 bases, with 10 bases sitting between them.

The sequencing input was blood. The genes are TRBV20-1 and TRBJ2-5, with D maybe TRBD2 (5 bases). This TCR came from a woman over 75 in good health. Here the CDR3 reads CSATRGETQYF. The CDR3 DNA sequence: TGCAGTGCCACCCGCGGGGAGACCCAGTACTTC.